This T cell receptor (beta chain) was found in a study of blood T cell repertoires in COVID-19. Turning to the study itself: Sample material is recorded as cDNA or gDNA derived from T cells, B-cell-depleted T cells, or PBMCs.

Germline V gives CDR1 LNHDA, CDR2 SQIVND (reference sequence). V was trimmed by 4 bases and J by 5 bases, leaving 22 bases between them. The CDR3 spans 17 residues. The repertoire was sequenced with immunoSEQ multiplex PCR; TCRdb's copy has only in-frame clones and lacks some. The table shows more than 200,000 clones, with roughly 91% occurring only once. Assignment of participants to cohorts was predicated upon participant-reported clinical history. The TCR comes from a man younger than 40 in a cohort exposed to, infected with or recovered from COVID-19 (not recorded which). The rearrangement uses TRBV19 and TRBJ2-3; D may be TRBD1 (8 bases). Source material: PBMCs or T cells enriched from blood (not recorded which). The CDR3 protein is CASSNPKQGGSRDTQYF. In nucleotides, the CDR3 is TGTGCCAGTAGTAACCCAAAACAGGGGGGGAGTCGAGATACGCAGTATTTT.